The clone carrying this TCR beta chain was counted only a few times. The target antigen is unknown. The V segment lost 3 bases and the J segment 4 bases; nucleotides outside the gene matches: 5. The germline V gene encodes CDR1 LNHDA and CDR2 SQIVND (reference sequence). The CDR3 sequence is 14 residues long. The record originates from a study of cytomegalovirus exposure and HLA in healthy donors. Overall study results and limits: Reports showed the classifier diagnosing cytomegalovirus status with high specificity and sensitivity. Overall, about 160 TCR beta chains were annotated as cytomegalovirus-associated.

Assay: immunoSEQ multiplex PCR; the TCRdb copy retains only in-frame clones and omits some. The sample consists of 200,000 to 300,000 clones, about 90% of them appearing once. The clonotype comes from a woman aged 25 to 45 in good health and CMV-seropositive. The specimen was PBMCs. The J gene is TRBJ2-7, the V gene TRBV19, with 8 positions matching TRBD1. The CDR3 coding sequence is TGTGCCAGTAGTATTACAGGGGGGAATTACGAGCAGTACTTC. Residues: CASSITGGNYEQYF.